The 27 T cell receptor beta chains given below trace back to one sample, sequenced in a study of cytomegalovirus exposure and HLA in healthy donors. Researchers ran the PCR with 60 Vbeta and 13 Jbeta primers. Only in-frame clones appear in the TCRdb table, and some are missing; sequencing was by immunoSEQ multiplex PCR. This sample has about 270,000 clones, with around 65% found just once. Sequencing was carried out using PBMCs. These receptors were collected from a female donor in good health and CMV-seronegative.

This clone was seen just once. The chain recombines TRBV7-2 with TRBJ2-5; the match to TRBD2 covers 8 bases. Germline V gene sequence: CDR1 SGHTA, CDR2 FQGNSA. The V segment lost 11 bases and the J segment 2 bases; nucleotides outside the gene matches: 13. The CDR3 spans 15 residues. The CDR3, as DNA: TGTGCCTACATAACTCTAGCGGGCTGTCAAGAGACCCAGTACTTC. This gives the protein CAYITLAGCQETQYF.

The chain employs TRBV18 and TRBJ1-5, with D unresolved. This CDR3 contains 15 residues. Per the germline V gene, CDR1 is KGHSH and CDR2 is LQKENI. V shed 1 base and J shed 2 bases, with 9 bases lying between them. The CDR3 DNA reads TGTGCCAGCTCACCACTCCGGGGAGGCAATCAGCCCCAGCATTTT. Protein product: CASSPLRGGNQPQHF.

V usage is TRBV30 and J usage is TRBJ1-1; tentative D call: TRBD1 (5 bases). CDR3 length: 15 residues. Germline CDR1 reads GTSNPN; CDR2 reads SVGIG (reference sequence). V shed 2 bases and J shed 2 bases, with 15 bases lying between them. The CDR3 DNA follows: TGTGCCTGGAGTCAGGGAGGGGCAATTAACACTGAAGCTTTCTTT. This encodes CAWSQGGAINTEAFF. Variable domain in full (rest from reference TRBV30 and TRBJ1-1): SQTIHQWPATLVQPVGSPLSLECTVEGTSNPNLYWYRQAAGRGLQLLFYSVGIGQISSEVPQNLSASRPQDRQFILSSKKLLLSDSGFYLCAWSQGGAINTEAFFGQGTRLTVV.

The rearrangement links TRBV9 to TRBJ1-2, with TRBD1 identical over 10 bases. Germline V gene sequence: CDR1 SGDLS, CDR2 YYNGEE. The length of the CDR3 is 14 residues. Germline trimming cut 3 bases from V and 8 bases from J; bases unmatched to any gene: 7. CDR3 in amino acids: CASSAGTGADGYTF. The CDR3 region has the DNA TGTGCCAGCAGCGCCGGGACAGGGGCGGACGGCTACACCTTC.

CDR3 sequence (DNA): TGCGCCAGCAGCTTGGATCAGCGGGGGAGGGACGAGCAGTACTTC. Amino acids: CASSLDQRGRDEQYF. This chain links TRBV5-1 with TRBJ2-7; 8 positions match TRBD2. V lost 0 bases, J lost 5 bases, and 7 bases stayed unmatched. The CDR3 is 15 amino acids. Germline values: CDR1 SGHRS, CDR2 YFSETQ.

This sequence joins TRBV30 and TRBJ1-5, with no clear D. With 2 bases removed from V and 4 bases from J, the gap between germline ends came to 9 bases. This CDR3 contains 13 residues. In germline, CDR1 is GTSNPN, CDR2 SVGIG (reference sequence). The CDR3 DNA reads as TGTGCCTGGAGTAGCGAGAAAAATCAGCCCCAGCATTTT. Protein: CAWSSEKNQPQHF. The whole variable domain, filled in from reference TRBV30 and TRBJ1-5, reads SQTIHQWPATLVQPVGSPLSLECTVEGTSNPNLYWYRQAAGRGLQLLFYSVGIGQISSEVPQNLSASRPQDRQFILSSKKLLLSDSGFYLCAWSSEKNQPQHFGDGTRLSIL.

The V gene is TRBV27, the J gene TRBJ2-3; 7 nucleotides agree with TRBD2. This CDR3 has 15 amino acids. V gave up 4 bases and J gave up 0 bases; unmatched junction bases: 4. CDR1 is MNHEY and CDR2 is SMNVEV in the germline V gene (reference sequence). The CDR3 is CASSWEGSSTDTQYF. As DNA, the CDR3 is TGTGCCAGCAGTTGGGAGGGGAGTAGCACAGATACGCAGTATTTT.

CDR3 loop: CATSRGSPLAVSTDTQYF. In DNA, the CDR3 is TGTGCCACCAGCAGAGGCTCCCCACTAGCGGTTAGCACAGATACGCAGTATTTT. This chain links TRBV15 with TRBJ2-3, with 8 bases aligning to TRBD2. Per the germline V gene, CDR1 is LNHNV and CDR2 is YYDKDF (reference sequence). The V gene end was trimmed by 1 base and the J gene end by 0 bases; junction bases not matched to a gene: 9. CDR3 length: 18 residues.

This clone appeared once. Its ends do not fully match the called genes, so a read error is possible. J is TRBJ2-5 and V is TRBV11-3, with TRBD1 identical over 9 bases. The J call may be wrong; the DNA end is better matched by TRBJ2-7. There are 20 residues in the CDR3. Germline CDR1 reads SGHNT; CDR2 reads YENEEA. Here the CDR3 reads CASSLEGQFRDRVTPYEQYF. Written as DNA, the CDR3 is TGTGCCAGCAGCCTAGAGGGACAGTTCCGGGACAGGGTTACCCCCTACGAGCAGTACTTC.

The rearrangement links TRBV6-5 to TRBJ2-3; the D is unclear. Germline CDR1 and CDR2: MNHEY and SVGAGI. V was shortened by 5 bases and J by 5 bases, with 17 bases between the two germline ends. The CDR3 totals 15 residues. In DNA form, the CDR3 reads TGTGCCAGCAGTAGGTCCCGCGGTGTGGAAGATACGCAGTATTTT. Its protein is CASSRSRGVEDTQYF.

This clone was detected only once. The chain links TRBV6-1 to TRBJ2-3; tentative D call: TRBD1 (6 bases). CDR3 length equals 13 residues. The germline V gene encodes CDR1 MNHNS and CDR2 SASEGT. V dropped 9 bases and J dropped 0 bases, with 10 bases sitting between them. The CDR3, as DNA: TGTGCCAGTACGGGACAAAGCACAGATACGCAGTATTTT. This codes for CASTGQSTDTQYF.

This clone was seen a few times. The rearrangement uses TRBV7-9 and TRBJ2-1, with TRBD1 as a possible D gene (6 bases). Per germline, CDR1 SEHNR and CDR2 FQNEAQ (reference sequence). The CDR3 runs to 15 residues. Between the trimmed V and J ends, which lost 4 bases and 5 bases, there was a span of 15 bases. CDR3 sequence (DNA): TGTGCCAGCAGCTCCCGGGACACAGCACACAATGAGCAGTTCTTC. Amino acid sequence: CASSSRDTAHNEQFF.

The chain carries TRBV9 and TRBJ2-2; TRBD2 agrees at 10 bases. The CDR3 has 16 residues. The germline CDR1 and CDR2 sequences are SGDLS and YYNGEE. J gave up 6 bases and V 4 bases, and 9 bases lay outside the gene matches. CDR3 sequence: CASSPAGTSVAGELFF. The CDR3, as DNA: TGTGCCAGCAGCCCAGCCGGGACTAGCGTAGCCGGGGAGCTGTTTTTT.

The chain carries TRBV27 and TRBJ2-1; 8 bases align to TRBD2. CDR1 and CDR2 (germline): MNHEY, SMNVEV (reference sequence). This CDR3 comprises 16 residues. The J segment lost 0 bases and the V segment lost 7 bases, leaving 8 bases of the junction unmatched. The CDR3 is CASTPAGLDSYNEQFF. CDR3 in DNA: TGTGCCAGCACTCCGGCGGGACTAGACTCCTACAATGAGCAGTTCTTC.

This clone was counted between two and nine times. V usage is TRBV18 and J usage is TRBJ1-2, with a tentative D call TRBD1 (6 bases). The ends were cut back, 5 bases at V and 2 bases at J, with 12 bases in the middle. CDR3 length equals 14 residues. Germline V gene data show CDR1 as KGHSH and CDR2 as LQKENI. DNA of the CDR3: TGTGCCAGCTCAGAGATCAGGGGAAACTATGGCTACACCTTC. Protein product: CASSEIRGNYGYTF. Combining the CDR3 with reference TRBV18 and TRBJ1-2 gives the whole variable domain NAGVMQNPRHLVRRRGQEARLRCSPMKGHSHVYWYRQLPEEGLKFMVYLQKENIIDESGMPKERFSAEFPKEGPSILRIQQVVRGDSAAYFCASSEIRGNYGYTFGSGTRLTVV.

The chain employs TRBV9 and TRBJ2-2; TRBD1 agrees at 7 bases. The CDR3 totals 16 residues. With V trimmed by 7 bases and J by 0 bases, 9 bases remained unmatched. Germline values: CDR1 SGDLS, CDR2 YYNGEE. The CDR3 loop is CASEGWTGTNTGELFF. For the CDR3, the DNA is TGTGCCAGCGAAGGTTGGACAGGCACGAACACCGGGGAGCTGTTTTTT.

The chain couples TRBV11-2 to TRBJ2-5; tentatively, D is TRBD1 (6 bases). CDR3 length: 15 amino acids. From germline, CDR1 is SGHAT and CDR2 FQNNGV. Trimming took off 5 bases at V and 1 base at J, with 14 bases between the two ends. CDR3 DNA sequence: TGTGCCAGCAGCCCCGGGACAAACCGCCAAGAGACCCAGTACTTC. Protein: CASSPGTNRQETQYF.

In regard to this clone: The same CDR3 is also encoded by other DNA sequences in this sample. The chain links TRBV30 to TRBJ2-3, with 7 bases fitting TRBD1. Germline assignment: CDR1 GTSNPN and CDR2 SVGIG (reference sequence). Trimming removed 4 bases from V and 4 bases from J; junction bases left unmatched: 2. The CDR3 totals 12 residues. The DNA for the CDR3 is TGTGCCTGGACAGGGGGTGCAGATACGCAGTATTTT. This encodes CAWTGGADTQYF.

The V call is TRBV10-2, the J call TRBJ2-3, with D possibly TRBD2 on 5 matching bases. Looked up from germline, CDR1 is WSHSY and CDR2 is SAAADI. This CDR3 contains 14 residues. V was cut by 2 bases and J by 2 bases, with 8 bases left in between. The CDR3 DNA reads as TGCGCCAGCAGTGAGCGGGGATTCACAGATACGCAGTATTTT. Translation: CASSERGFTDTQYF.

This clone has a handful of counts. V gene TRBV30 combines with J gene TRBJ2-1; no clear D. This CDR3 has 12 residues. Trimming shortened V by 0 bases and J by 5 bases, and 5 bases separated the two germline ends. Germline V gives CDR1 GTSNPN, CDR2 SVGIG (reference sequence). Here the CDR3 reads CAWSVGDNEQFF. CDR3 nucleotide sequence: TGTGCCTGGAGTGTCGGAGACAATGAGCAGTTCTTC.

V usage is TRBV6-5 and J usage is TRBJ1-2, with 11 bases aligning to TRBD1. The CDR3 is 15 amino acids. Germline CDR1 and CDR2: MNHEY and SVGAGI. Trimming cost V 6 bases and J 13 bases; bases outside gene matches: 16. CDR3 nucleotides: TGTGCCAGCAGGCGACCTGGACAGGGGGCGGCGGTCTCCACCTTC. The encoded protein is CASRRPGQGAAVSTF.

The chain employs TRBV5-6 and TRBJ2-3; 10 bases match TRBD2. This CDR3 comprises 17 residues. Germline CDR1 is SGHDT and CDR2 is YYEEEE. With 5 bases clipped from V and 2 bases from J, the junction kept 11 bases outside the gene matches. CDR3 nucleotide sequence: TGTGCCAGCAGACCGGGACTAGCGTCCGCCTACACAGATACGCAGTATTTT. Translated, it gives CASRPGLASAYTDTQYF.

The V and J genes are TRBV2 and TRBJ2-1; 8 nucleotides align to TRBD2. Germline values: CDR1 SNHLY, CDR2 FYNNEI. The trim removed 6 bases at V and 2 bases at J, leaving 6 bases unmatched. This CDR3 is 15 amino acids long. CDR3 bases: TGTGCCAGCAGCAAAGCGGGAGCCGCCTACAATGAGCAGTTCTTC. This gives the protein CASSKAGAAYNEQFF.

The rearrangement joins TRBV28 to TRBJ1-2, with D possibly matching TRBD1 (6 bases). This CDR3 comprises 15 residues. Germline V CDR1 and CDR2: MDHEN, SYDVKM. Trimming took off 6 bases at V and 4 bases at J, with 18 bases between the two ends. CDR3 loop: CASRTLAGGAYGYTF. The CDR3 nucleotides are TGTGCCAGCAGAACCCTCGCGGGGGGCGCCTATGGCTACACCTTC.

About this clone: Other DNA sequences in the sample encode the same CDR3. The gene calls are TRBV5-1 and TRBJ2-1; TRBD2 matches at 11 bases. The CDR3 runs to 17 residues. Germline CDR1 SGHRS, CDR2 YFSETQ. The junction had 2 bases not matched to a gene; V was cut back by 0 bases and J by 0 bases. CDR3 coding DNA: TGCGCCAGCAGCTTGGGACTAGCGGGAAGCTCCTACAATGAGCAGTTCTTC. It translates to CASSLGLAGSSYNEQFF.

This chain uses TRBV4-2 with TRBJ2-7; 8 bases agree with TRBD1. Trimming cost V 4 bases and J 7 bases; bases outside gene matches: 6. Germline V gene lookup returns CDR1 LGHNA and CDR2 YNFKEQ. There are 13 residues in the CDR3. The CDR3 loop is CASSPSGGGEQYF. Written as DNA, the CDR3 is TGTGCCAGCAGCCCCTCAGGGGGCGGGGAGCAGTACTTC.

The sample holds one count of this clone. This chain joins TRBV7-6 and TRBJ2-5; no firm D call. CDR1 and CDR2 from the germline V gene are SGHVS and FNYEAQ. The CDR3 has 14 amino acids. Trimming removed 2 bases at V and 1 base at J, with 8 bases between. The CDR3 loop is CASSLSTVQETQYF. CDR3 DNA: TGTGCCAGCAGCTTAAGTACAGTCCAAGAGACCCAGTACTTC.